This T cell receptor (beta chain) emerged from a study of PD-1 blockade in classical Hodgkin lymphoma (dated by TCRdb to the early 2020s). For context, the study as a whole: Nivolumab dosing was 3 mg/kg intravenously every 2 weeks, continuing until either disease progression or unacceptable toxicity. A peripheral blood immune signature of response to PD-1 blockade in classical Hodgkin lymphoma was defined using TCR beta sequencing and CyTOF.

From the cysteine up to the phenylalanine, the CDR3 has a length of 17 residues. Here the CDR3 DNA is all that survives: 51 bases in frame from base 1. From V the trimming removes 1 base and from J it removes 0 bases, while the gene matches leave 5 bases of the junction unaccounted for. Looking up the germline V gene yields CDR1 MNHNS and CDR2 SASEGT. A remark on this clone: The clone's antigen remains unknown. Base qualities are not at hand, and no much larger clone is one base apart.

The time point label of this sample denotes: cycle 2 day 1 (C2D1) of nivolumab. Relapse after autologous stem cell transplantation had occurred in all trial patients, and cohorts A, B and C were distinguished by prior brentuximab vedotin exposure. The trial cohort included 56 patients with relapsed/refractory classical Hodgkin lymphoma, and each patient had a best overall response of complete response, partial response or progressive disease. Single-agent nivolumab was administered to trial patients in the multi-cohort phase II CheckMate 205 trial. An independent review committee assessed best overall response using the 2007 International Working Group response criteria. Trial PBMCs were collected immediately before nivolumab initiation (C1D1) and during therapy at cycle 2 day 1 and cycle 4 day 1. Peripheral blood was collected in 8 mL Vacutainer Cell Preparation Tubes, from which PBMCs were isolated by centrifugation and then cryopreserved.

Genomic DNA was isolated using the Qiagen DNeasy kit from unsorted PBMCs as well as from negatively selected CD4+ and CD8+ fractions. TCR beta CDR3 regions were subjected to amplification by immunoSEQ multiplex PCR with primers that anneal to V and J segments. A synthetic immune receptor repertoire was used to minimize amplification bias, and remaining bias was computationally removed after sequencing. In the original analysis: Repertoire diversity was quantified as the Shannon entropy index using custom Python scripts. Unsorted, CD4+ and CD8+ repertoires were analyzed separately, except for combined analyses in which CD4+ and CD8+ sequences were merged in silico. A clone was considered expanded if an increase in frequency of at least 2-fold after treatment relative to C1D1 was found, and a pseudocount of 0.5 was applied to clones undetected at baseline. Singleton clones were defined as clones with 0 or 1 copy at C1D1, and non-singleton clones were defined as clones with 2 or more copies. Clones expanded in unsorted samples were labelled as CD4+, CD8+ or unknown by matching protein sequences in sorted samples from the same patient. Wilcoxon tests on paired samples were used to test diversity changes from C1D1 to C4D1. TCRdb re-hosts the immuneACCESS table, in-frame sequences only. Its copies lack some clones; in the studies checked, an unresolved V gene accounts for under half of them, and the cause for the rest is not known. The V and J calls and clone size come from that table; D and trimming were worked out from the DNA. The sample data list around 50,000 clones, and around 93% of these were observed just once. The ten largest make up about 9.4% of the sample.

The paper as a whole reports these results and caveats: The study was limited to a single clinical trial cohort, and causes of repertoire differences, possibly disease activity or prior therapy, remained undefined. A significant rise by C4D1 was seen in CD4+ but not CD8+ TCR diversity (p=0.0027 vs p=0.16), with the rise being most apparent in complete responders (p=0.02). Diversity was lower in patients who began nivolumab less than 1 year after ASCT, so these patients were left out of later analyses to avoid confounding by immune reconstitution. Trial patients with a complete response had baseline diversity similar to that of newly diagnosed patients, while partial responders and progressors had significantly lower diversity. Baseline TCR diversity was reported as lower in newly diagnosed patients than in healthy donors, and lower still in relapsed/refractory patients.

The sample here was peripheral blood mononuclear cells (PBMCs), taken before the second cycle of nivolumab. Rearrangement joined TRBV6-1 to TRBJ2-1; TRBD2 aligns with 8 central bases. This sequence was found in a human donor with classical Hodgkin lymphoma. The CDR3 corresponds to CASSEEPRGASYNEQFF. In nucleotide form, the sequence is TGTGCCAGCAGTGAAGAGCCGCGGGGGGCCTCCTACAATGAGCAGTTCTTC.